Described below is a single T cell receptor (beta chain) sequence and its context. This sample was taken from a study of control samples from healthy donors and cancer patients. TCRdb's copy holds only in-frame clones and misses some; the assay was immunoSEQ multiplex PCR. Of tens of thousands of clones listed, around 80% are singletons. The receptor was derived from a man in his fifties or sixties with head and neck cancer. Sequences were obtained from PBMCs.

The CDR3 nucleotides read TGCGCCAGCAGTGAGTTGGGGGCGTCGAACTATGGCTACACCTTC. Its translation: CASSELGASNYGYTF. The V gene is TRBV10-2, the J gene TRBJ1-2; D is perhaps TRBD1 (6 bases). Trimming cost V 1 base and J 2 bases, with 11 bases left between them. CDR1 and CDR2 (germline): WSHSY, SAAADI. The CDR3 extends over 15 amino acids.